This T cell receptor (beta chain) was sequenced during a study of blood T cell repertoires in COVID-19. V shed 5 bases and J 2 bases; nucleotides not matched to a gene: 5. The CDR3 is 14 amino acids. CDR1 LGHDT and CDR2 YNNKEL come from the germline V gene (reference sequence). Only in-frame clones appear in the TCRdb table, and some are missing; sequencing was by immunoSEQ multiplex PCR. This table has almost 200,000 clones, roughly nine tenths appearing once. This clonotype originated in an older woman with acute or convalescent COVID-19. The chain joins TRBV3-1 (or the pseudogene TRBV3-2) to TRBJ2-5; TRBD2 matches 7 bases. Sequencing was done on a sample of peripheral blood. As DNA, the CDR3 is TGTGCCAGCAGCACCCAGCGGGGACAAGAGACCCAGTACTTC. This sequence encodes CASSTQRGQETQYF.